The entry that follows covers one T cell receptor beta chain sequence. Its antigen is unknown. No base quality information exists; no much larger clone differs at one position. The CDR3 contains 12 residues, cysteine and phenylalanine counted. Kept here is only the CDR3 DNA, which spans 36 bases and is read in frame from base 1. From a lookup of the germline V gene (reference sequence), CDR1 and CDR2 are LNHDA and SQIVND. V lost 8 bases and J lost 7 bases; the stretch between them is 11 bases long. The data were obtained in a study of vaccination effects on CD4 cells after COVID-19 (dated by TCRdb to between 2021 and 2022). The study in broad terms: Each participant received two doses of an mRNA SARS-CoV-2 vaccine, either BNT162b2 or mRNA-1273. SARS-CoV-2 spike-specific CD4+ TCR repertoires were compared before and after mRNA vaccination in COVID-19 convalescent patients and in infection-naive vaccine recipients. Altogether, some 11 COVID-19 convalescent patients and a few SARS-CoV-2-naive healthy vaccine recipients made up the full study. Cultures from other donors in the study were sequenced with the Oncomine TCR Beta short-read assay on an Illumina iSeq 100.

Receptors were amplified or captured by the immunoSEQ multiplex PCR assay. DNA from the cultured, isolated CD4+ T cells was subjected to TCR beta CDR3 sequencing. Processing in the source paper ran as follows. Non-productive TCR sequences were discarded, and reads were trimmed to the CDR3 region, with only CDR3s of 7 or more amino acids retained. Antigen-specific clonotypes were identified with the MANAFEST web app by comparing expansion in peptide wells against reference cultures. To be called positive, a clone needed expansion at FDR<0.05 compared with the reference and with all other wells, an odds ratio greater than 5, and a frequency greater than 0.1% in two replicate wells. A clonotype was defined as cross-reactive if the clonotype was significantly expanded both in SARS-CoV-2 spike wells and in at least one common cold coronavirus spike condition. Using the stringdist R package, CDR3 similarity was measured by Levenshtein distance, and unrooted trees were constructed with ape in R 3.6.1. The immuneACCESS repertoire file appears here via TCRdb, limited to in-frame rearrangements. These files lack a portion of the clones; in checked studies, under half of the deficit traces to unresolved V genes, and the cause of the others is not known. The V and J calls and clone size were taken over from that table, and D and trimming were inferred from the DNA. This sample is represented by around 55,000 clones; more than 60% of them were singletons. About 17% of the sample lies in the top ten.

General study outcomes and caveats: Among healthy vaccine recipients, nearly all vaccine-induced clones were SARS-CoV-2 mono-reactive, and just 1 of 255 was cross-reactive with common cold coronaviruses. Clones induced by infection and clones induced by vaccination both contracted markedly at late timepoints after vaccination, which fits with T cell responses waning over time. Only a small number of convalescent patients were included, and no early post-infection timepoints were available, which limited the study.

In the ViraFEST assay, PBMC were stimulated with viral peptide pools, and antigen-specific CD4+ T cell clonotypes were then identified by expansion using TCR sequencing. After 10 to 11 days of culture, CD4+ T cells were isolated with the EasySep CD4+ T cell isolation kit. The absence of prior SARS-CoV-2 infection in healthy vaccine recipients was confirmed by negative nucleocapsid antibodies before and after vaccination. Under 2.5 million PBMC per well were cultured with approximately 10 ug/ml peptides in IMDM containing approximately 4.5% human AB serum, about 9 IU/ml IL-2 and gentamicin. Half of the culture medium was replaced with fresh IL-2-containing medium on days 3 and 7. Unless noted otherwise, every peptide stimulation condition was cultured in triplicate wells. Using Ficoll-Paque Plus gradient centrifugation, PBMC were separated from whole blood and then either used fresh or cryopreserved at -140C. The overlapping peptide pools covered the spike proteins of SARS-CoV-2 as well as those of the common cold coronaviruses HCoV-NL63, HCoV-OC43 and HCoV-229E. The QIAamp micro DNA kit was used to extract genomic DNA from the cultured CD4+ T cells.

This receptor was identified in a human donor who received a COVID-19 vaccine. Sequencing used CD4+ T cells from PBMCs cultured with SARS-CoV-2 spike peptides, obtained before COVID-19 vaccination. The cell subset or site label on this specimen signifies: SARS-CoV-2 spike overlapping peptide pool stimulation. The chain joins TRBV19 to TRBJ2-2; the D gene cannot be resolved beyond TRBD1 or TRBD2, each matching 5 bases. In nucleotide form, the sequence is TGTGCCAGTGGGGGTTATGGCGGGGAGCTGTTTTTT. It encodes CASGGYGGELFF.